This TCR beta chain was identified in a study of blood T cell repertoires in COVID-19. The CDR3 length is 13 residues. The repertoire was sequenced with immunoSEQ multiplex PCR; TCRdb's copy has only in-frame clones and lacks some. The data contain 310,000 or so clones, approximately 90% of them singletons. This clone was observed a single time. Sequenced sample: PBMCs or T cells enriched from blood (not recorded which). The chain recombines TRBV21-1 with TRBJ1-6. TRBV21-1 is a recognized pseudogene. The receptor was isolated from a woman younger than 35 who had recovered from COVID-19. In DNA form, the CDR3 reads TGTGCCAGCAGCAAAAAGGAGTTTTCACCCCTCCACTTT. It yields the protein CASSKKEFSPLHF.